Listed here is a single TCR beta chain. Clones were read by immunoSEQ multiplex PCR, and TCRdb kept only the in-frame ones, dropping some. Of tens of thousands of clones in the sample, 90% were seen once. The V and J ends lost 8 bases and 0 bases respectively, with 11 bases between them. Germline CDR1 MNHEY, CDR2 SMNVEV (reference sequence). This CDR3 has 13 residues. This entry comes from a study of T cell clones after liver transplantation. This specimen was CD4+ T cells from blood, taken before liver transplant. V and J are TRBV27 and TRBJ2-7; D is perhaps TRBD1 (5 bases). The TCR sequence derives from a human donor who received a liver transplant. In nucleotides, the CDR3 is TGTGCCAGCGGTGGGGCCGGCTCCTACGAGCAGTACTTC. Protein: CASGGAGSYEQYF.